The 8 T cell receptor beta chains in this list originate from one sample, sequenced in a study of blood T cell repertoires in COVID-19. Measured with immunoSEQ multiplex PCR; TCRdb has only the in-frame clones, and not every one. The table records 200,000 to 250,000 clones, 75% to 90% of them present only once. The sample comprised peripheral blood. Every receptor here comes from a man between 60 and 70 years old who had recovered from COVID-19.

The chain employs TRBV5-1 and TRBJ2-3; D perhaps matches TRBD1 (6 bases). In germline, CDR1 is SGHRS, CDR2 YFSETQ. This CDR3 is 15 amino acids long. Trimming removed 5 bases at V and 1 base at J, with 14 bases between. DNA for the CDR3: TGCGCCAGCAGTTCTACAGGGACCCGCACAGATACGCAGTATTTT. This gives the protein CASSSTGTRTDTQYF.

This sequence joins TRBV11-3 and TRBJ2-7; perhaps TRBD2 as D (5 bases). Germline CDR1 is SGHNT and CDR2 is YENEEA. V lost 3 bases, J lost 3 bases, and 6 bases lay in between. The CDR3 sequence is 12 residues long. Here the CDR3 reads CASSFAGYEQYF. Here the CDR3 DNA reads TGTGCCAGCAGCTTTGCGGGCTACGAGCAGTACTTC.

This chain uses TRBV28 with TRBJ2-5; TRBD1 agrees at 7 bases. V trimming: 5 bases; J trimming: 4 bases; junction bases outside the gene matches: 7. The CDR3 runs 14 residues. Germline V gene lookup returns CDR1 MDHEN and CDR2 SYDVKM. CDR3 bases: TGTGCCAGCAGTGGTCGACAGGGACGAGAGACCCAGTACTTC. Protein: CASSGRQGRETQYF.

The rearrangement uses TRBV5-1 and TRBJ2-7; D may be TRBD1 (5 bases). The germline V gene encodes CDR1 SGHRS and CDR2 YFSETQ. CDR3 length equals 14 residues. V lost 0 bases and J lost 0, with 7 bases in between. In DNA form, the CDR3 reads TGCGCCAGCAGCTTGGCAGGGCACTCCTACGAGCAGTACTTC. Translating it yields CASSLAGHSYEQYF.

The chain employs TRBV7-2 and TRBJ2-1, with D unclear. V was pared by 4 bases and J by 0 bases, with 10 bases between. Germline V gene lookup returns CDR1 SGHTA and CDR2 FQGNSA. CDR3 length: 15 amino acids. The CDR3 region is CASSSHRSSYNEQFF. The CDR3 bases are TGTGCCAGCAGCTCTCACCGGAGCTCCTACAATGAGCAGTTCTTC.

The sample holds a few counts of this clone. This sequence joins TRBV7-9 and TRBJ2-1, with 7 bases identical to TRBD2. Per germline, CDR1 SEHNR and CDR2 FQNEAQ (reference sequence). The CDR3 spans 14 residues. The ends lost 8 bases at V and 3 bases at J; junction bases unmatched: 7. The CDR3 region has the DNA TGTGCCAGCCCTAGCGGAGCCGGCTACAATGAGCAGTTCTTC. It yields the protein CASPSGAGYNEQFF.

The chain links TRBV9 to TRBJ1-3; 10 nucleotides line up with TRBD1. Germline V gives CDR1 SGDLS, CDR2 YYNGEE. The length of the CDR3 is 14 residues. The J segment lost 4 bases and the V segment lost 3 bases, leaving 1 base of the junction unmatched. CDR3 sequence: CASSGTGGGNTIYF. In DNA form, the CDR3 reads TGTGCCAGCAGCGGGACAGGGGGAGGAAACACCATATATTTT.

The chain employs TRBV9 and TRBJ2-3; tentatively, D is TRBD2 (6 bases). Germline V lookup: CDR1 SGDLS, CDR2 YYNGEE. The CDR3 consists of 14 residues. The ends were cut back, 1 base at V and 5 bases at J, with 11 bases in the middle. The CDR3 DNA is TGTGCCAGCAGCGTAAGTCCTAGCGTAGATACGCAGTATTTT. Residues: CASSVSPSVDTQYF.